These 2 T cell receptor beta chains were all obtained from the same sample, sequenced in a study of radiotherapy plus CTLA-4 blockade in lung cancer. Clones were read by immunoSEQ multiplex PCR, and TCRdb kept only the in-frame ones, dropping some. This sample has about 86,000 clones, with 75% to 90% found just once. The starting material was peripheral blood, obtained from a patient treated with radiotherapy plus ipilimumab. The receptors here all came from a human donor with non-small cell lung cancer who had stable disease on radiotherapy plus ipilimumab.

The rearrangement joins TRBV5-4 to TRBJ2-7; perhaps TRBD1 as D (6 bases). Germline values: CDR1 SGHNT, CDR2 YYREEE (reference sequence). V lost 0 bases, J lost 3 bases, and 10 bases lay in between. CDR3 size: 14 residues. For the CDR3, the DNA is TGTGCCAGCAGCTTGGGAGGGACAAACTACGAGCAGTACTTC. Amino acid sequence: CASSLGGTNYEQYF. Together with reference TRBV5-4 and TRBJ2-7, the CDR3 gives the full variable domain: ETGVTQSPTHLIKTRGQQVTLRCSSQSGHNTVSWYQQALGQGPQFIFQYYREEENGRGNFPPRFSGLQFPNYSSELNVNALELDDSALYLCASSLGGTNYEQYFGPGTRLTVT.

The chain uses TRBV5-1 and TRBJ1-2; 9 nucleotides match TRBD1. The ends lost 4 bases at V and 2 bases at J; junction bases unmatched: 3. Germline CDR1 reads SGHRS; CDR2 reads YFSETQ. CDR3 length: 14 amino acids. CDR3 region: CASSPGTGNYGYTF. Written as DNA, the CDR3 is TGCGCCAGCAGCCCCGGGACAGGGAACTATGGCTACACCTTC. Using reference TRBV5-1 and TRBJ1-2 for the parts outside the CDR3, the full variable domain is KAGVTQTPRYLIKTRGQQVTLSCSPISGHRSVSWYQQTPGQGLQFLFEYFSETQRNKGNFPGRFSGRQFSNSRSEMNVSTLELGDSALYLCASSPGTGNYGYTFGSGTRLTVV.